The TCR beta chain under discussion was sequenced for a study of T cell responses to AZD1222 COVID-19 vaccine. Trimming shortened V by 3 bases and J by 1 base, and 8 bases separated the two germline ends. Germline loops: CDR1 SGDLS, CDR2 YYNGEE. CDR3 length equals 14 residues. Profiling relied on immunoSEQ multiplex PCR, and the TCRdb table lists in-frame clones only, not all of them. The sample contains approximately 130,000 clones, 70% to 90% of which appear only once. The input for sequencing was peripheral blood, taken 28 days after the second dose of the MenACWY control vaccine. This receptor was identified in an adult who received the MenACWY meningococcal vaccine as a control. The V and J genes are TRBV9 and TRBJ2-1; D call uncertain. CDR3: CASSALGSYNEQFF. The CDR3 DNA reads TGTGCCAGCAGCGCGCTAGGGTCCTACAATGAGCAGTTCTTC.